This TCR beta chain emerged from a study of early T cells in non-severe SARS-CoV-2 infection. Findings of the study overall: Matching results from VDJdb favored anti-spike CD8 responses, leaving private and CD4 specificities undetected.

The germline gives CDR1 SGHTA, CDR2 FQGTGA. This CDR3 comprises 18 residues. V shed 1 base, J shed 6 bases, and the junction held 13 bases outside the gene matches. Unique molecular identifiers were affixed to single, distinct cDNA molecules. TCRdb recomputed calls from the 5' RACE reads with MiXCR, one row per CDR3 protein. Of roughly 93,000 distinct CDR3 sequences in the sample, roughly 14% are singletons; the top ten hold under 0.75%. Comment on this clonotype: Its cognate antigen is unknown.

The chain carries TRBV7-3 and TRBJ2-3; TRBD2 matches at 10 bases. The sequencing input was whole blood. The sequence was obtained from an adult who was a healthcare worker with PCR-confirmed SARS-CoV-2 infection or an uninfected control (not recorded which). The CDR3 nucleotides read TGTGCCAGCAGCTTAAGACCTTTAAGCGGGGGGGCCATCGATACGCAGTATTTT. This gives the protein CASSLRPLSGGAIDTQYF.